This passage covers 14 T cell receptor beta chains from one sample sequenced in a study of T-cell reconstitution after alpha-beta-depleted transplantation in children. It was with unique molecular identifiers that the TCRbeta library was prepared. One entry per CDR3 protein results from TCRdb running MiXCR on the PCR reads. The sample comprises 60,000 to 70,000 distinct CDR3 sequences, 4.9% of which are singletons, and approximately 17% rests with the top ten. The sequencing here drew on PBMCs, mostly from graft donor cells, taken 180 days after TCRalphabeta/CD19-depleted stem cell transplant. These receptors were taken from a boy under three years old who had a stem cell transplant for acute myeloid leukemia, so the T cells may come from the graft donor.

This clonotype has ten or more counts. V gene TRBV18 combines with J gene TRBJ1-1, with D tentatively TRBD1 (6 bases). This CDR3 is 13 amino acids long. Germline CDR1 and CDR2: KGHSH and LQKENI. Trimming took off 6 bases at V and 6 bases at J, with 14 bases between the two ends. CDR3 amino acids: CASSPRGGSEAFF. The DNA for the CDR3 is TGTGCCAGCTCCCCGAGGGGGGGATCTGAAGCTTTCTTT.

As to this clonotype: A much more abundant neighbour one base away suggests this may be a read error. The chain couples TRBV12-3 or TRBV12-4 to TRBJ2-2; TRBD2 agrees at 15 bases. The length of the CDR3 is 18 residues. CDR3 loop: CARRGLAGGQGITGELFF. Here the CDR3 DNA reads TGTGCCCGCAGAGGACTAGCGGGGGGGCAAGGTATCACCGGGGAGCTGTTTTTT.

This clonotype was observed at least ten times. The chain carries TRBV30 and TRBJ1-4; 8 nucleotides line up with TRBD1. CDR1 is GTSNPN and CDR2 is SVGIG in the germline V gene (reference sequence). V was pared by 3 bases and J by 8 bases, with 8 bases of the junction left unmatched. The CDR3 sequence is 14 residues long. The CDR3 coding sequence is TGTGCCTGGAGATTGACAGGGGTAAAGGAAAAACTGTTTTTT. As protein: CAWRLTGVKEKLFF.

This clonotype occurred many times. The V and J genes are TRBV28 and TRBJ2-7; TRBD1 agrees at 7 bases. Germline CDR1 and CDR2: MDHEN and SYDVKM. The CDR3 extends over 16 amino acids. V was pared by 4 bases and J by 0 bases, with 9 bases of the junction left unmatched. The CDR3 nucleotides are TGTGCCAGCAGTTCCCCCGGGACAGAGAGCTCCTACGAGCAGTACGTC. It is translated as CASSSPGTESSYEQYV.

At least ten counts were recorded for this clonotype. The rearrangement links TRBV18 to TRBJ2-3; D is possibly TRBD2 (5 bases). Trimming left V 3 bases short and J 0 bases short, with 22 bases between. CDR1 is KGHSH and CDR2 is LQKENI in the germline V gene. CDR3 size: 19 residues. The CDR3 here is CASSPVGLRGYPSTDTQYF. Here the CDR3 DNA reads TGTGCCAGCTCACCGGTAGGACTCCGGGGTTACCCTAGCACAGATACGCAGTATTTT.

At least ten counts were recorded for this clonotype. This rearrangement joins TRBV4-3 to TRBJ2-2; unclear D gene. The germline V gene encodes CDR1 LGHNA and CDR2 YSLEER. The CDR3 is 18 residues long. V was trimmed by 3 bases and J by 0 bases, leaving 17 bases between them. CDR3 in DNA: TGCGCCAGCAGCCACCCCCGTTTGAAGCCCGCGAACACCGGGGAGCTGTTTTTT. Translating gives CASSHPRLKPANTGELFF.

This clonotype was detected ten times or more. The chain couples TRBV5-1 to TRBJ1-5, with D possibly being TRBD1 (6 bases). This CDR3 spans 15 amino acids. Trimming stripped 4 bases from V and 1 base from J, with 12 bases between. Germline assignment: CDR1 SGHRS and CDR2 YFSETQ. CDR3 amino acids: CASSPGGGSNQPQHF. CDR3 sequence (DNA): TGCGCCAGCAGCCCCGGGGGGGGCAGCAATCAGCCCCAGCATTTT.

This clonotype has a single count. The CDR3, as DNA: TGTGCCAGCAGTGAAGAGGGTGAGCAGTACGTC. Its translation is CASSEEGEQYV. The V call is TRBV2, the J call TRBJ2-7, with no clear D. V was clipped by 1 base and J by 7 bases, with 5 bases between them. The V gene's germline CDR1 is SNHLY and CDR2 FYNNEI. The CDR3 contains 11 residues.

This clonotype appeared many times. The chain employs TRBV4-2 and TRBJ2-5; 7 nucleotides match TRBD2. The CDR3 consists of 15 residues. The germline CDR1 and CDR2 sequences are LGHNA and YNFKEQ. V trimming: 0 bases; J trimming: 1 base; junction bases outside the gene matches: 2. In DNA form, the CDR3 reads TGTGCCAGCAGCCAAGAAGGCGGGAGCCAAGAGACCCAGTACTTC. This sequence encodes CASSQEGGSQETQYF.

This clonotype was observed at least ten times. The chain employs TRBV5-1 and TRBJ1-1, with 7 bases aligning to TRBD1. The CDR3 is 15 amino acids. Germline-derived CDR1 and CDR2 are SGHRS and YFSETQ. V lost 1 base and J lost 1; bases outside the gene matches: 4. The chain's CDR3 is CASSLTGQKNTEAFF. CDR3 coding DNA: TGCGCCAGCAGCTTGACGGGACAGAAGAACACTGAAGCTTTCTTT.

This clonotype was recorded many times. The chain carries TRBV12-3 or TRBV12-4 and TRBJ1-1; D unclear. Trimming stripped 2 bases from V and 10 bases from J, with 11 bases between. The CDR3 extends over 12 amino acids. The CDR3 reads CASSLNGVTAFF. CDR3 sequence (DNA): TGTGCCAGCAGTTTAAATGGTGTAACAGCTTTCTTT.

This clonotype was seen many times. The gene calls are TRBV12-3 or TRBV12-4 and TRBJ2-7, with D possibly being TRBD1 (7 bases). V was pared by 4 bases and J by 4 bases, with 14 bases between. This CDR3 has 14 amino acids. Here the CDR3 reads CASSYAGQRYEQYF. The CDR3 region has the DNA TGTGCCAGCAGTTATGCGGGACAGAGATACGAGCAGTACTTC.

The chain combines TRBV29-1 with TRBJ1-1, with unresolved D. Germline assignment: CDR1 SQVTM and CDR2 ANQGSEA. Trimming took off 4 bases at V and 7 bases at J, with 10 bases between the two ends. This CDR3 has 11 amino acids. CDR3 sequence reads: CSVAIRSEAFF. CDR3 nucleotide sequence: TGCAGCGTTGCCATCCGCAGTGAAGCTTTCTTT.

This clonotype has a count of ten or more. The chain employs TRBV4-2 and TRBJ2-1; a weak D match, TRBD1 (5 bases). Germline CDR1 LGHNA, CDR2 YNFKEQ. The CDR3 length is 16 residues. The V gene lost 3 bases and the J gene lost 2 bases, with 14 bases spanning the gap. CDR3 loop: CASSHEFLGPYNEQFF. In DNA form, the CDR3 reads TGTGCCAGCAGCCACGAGTTCTTGGGGCCCTACAATGAGCAGTTCTTC.